This T cell receptor (beta chain) originates from a study of blood T cell repertoires in COVID-19. Study as a whole: From T cells, B-cell-depleted T cells, or PBMCs came the material, which was cDNA or gDNA.

In germline, CDR1 is SQVTM, CDR2 ANQGSEA. Trimming shortened V by 4 bases and J by 3 bases, and 15 bases separated the two germline ends. The CDR3 is made up of 14 amino acids. Clones were read by immunoSEQ multiplex PCR, and TCRdb kept only the in-frame ones, dropping some. The sample lists about 150,000 clones, about 80% occurring once. Sequenced: peripheral blood. The TCR originated in a man in his sixties with acute or convalescent COVID-19. The chain joins TRBV29-1 to TRBJ1-2; D might be TRBD1 (6 bases). CDR3 DNA sequence: TGCAGCGTTGGAACAGGGTCCATGGACTATGGCTACACCTTC. Translation gives CSVGTGSMDYGYTF.